This T cell receptor (beta chain) derives from a study of T cells in Graves' hyperthyroidism and ophthalmopathy. At least ten counts were recorded for this clonotype. RNA transcripts were the template for amplifying TCR beta CDR3 regions. With the HTBI primer set, the TCR CDR3 went through a first round of RT-PCR. TCRdb reprocessed the multiplex PCR reads via MiXCR and lists one record per CDR3 protein. The data contain about 460,000 distinct CDR3 sequences, 20% to 25% of them singletons. V was shortened by 1 base and J by 9 bases, with 7 bases between the two germline ends. The CDR3 extends over 12 amino acids.

V usage is TRBV12-3 or TRBV12-4 and J usage is TRBJ1-5; D uncertain. The receptor's source is a woman between 70 and 85 years old with Graves' ophthalmopathy. The sample comprised blood. CDR3 in amino acids: CASSLGVGPQHF. Here the CDR3 DNA reads TGTGCCAGCAGTTTAGGGGTGGGGCCCCAGCATTTT.